The T cell receptor beta chain under discussion was sequenced for a study of TIL therapy for anti-PD-1-resistant metastatic lung cancer. Sample time point: pre-treatment sample, taken before nivolumab and TIL therapy. The immunoSEQ assay was v3. The repertoire was sequenced with immunoSEQ multiplex PCR; TCRdb's copy has only in-frame clones and lacks some. The sample yields 25,000 to 35,000 clones, 74% seen once. The sample in question was blood, obtained at baseline. This receptor was obtained from a woman between 30 and 79 years old with non-small cell lung cancer.

The CDR3 loop reads CAWSRRGSDEQFF. The CDR3 DNA reads as TGTGCCTGGAGTCGTAGGGGTTCGGATGAGCAGTTCTTC. V usage is TRBV30 and J usage is TRBJ2-1, with D possibly being TRBD1 (5 bases). The CDR3 contains 13 residues. V dropped 2 bases and J dropped 8 bases, with 13 bases sitting between them. Germline V CDR1 and CDR2: GTSNPN, SVGIG (reference sequence). Drawing the rest from reference TRBV30 and TRBJ2-1, the complete variable domain is SQTIHQWPATLVQPVGSPLSLECTVEGTSNPNLYWYRQAAGRGLQLLFYSVGIGQISSEVPQNLSASRPQDRQFILSSKKLLLSDSGFYLCAWSRRGSDEQFFGPGTRLTVL.